This T cell receptor beta chain was found in a study of blood T cell repertoires in COVID-19 (dated by TCRdb to about 2020). Regarding the complete study: Collaborator samples came from the United States, Italy and Spain and covered acute and convalescent phases of COVID-19. The prospective study material was composed of cDNA or gDNA derived from T cells, B-cell-depleted T cells, or PBMCs. Subjects who had been exposed to COVID-19, were actively infected with it, or had recovered from it provided the deeply sampled blood TCRbeta repertoires that made up the dataset. A freely available public database, intended as a resource for researchers studying the immune response to SARS-CoV-2, is where the repertoires were released. Samples were obtained from the ongoing ImmuneRACE study (first 160 participants) and from 950 to 1,500 subjects provided by 6 global collaborators. Nearly every sample came with metadata listing a de-identified subject ID, COVID-19 status, age in years and sex. HLA class I and class II types, where available, came from metadata supplied by the sample provider rather than from assay-based typing.

Trimming leaves V shorter by 7 bases and J shorter by 2 bases, with the junction holding 10 bases beyond the gene matches. CDR3 length: 16 amino acids, cysteine to phenylalanine. Only the CDR3 region is kept as DNA, spanning 48 bases read in frame from base 1. Sequences MNHNY (CDR1) and SVGAGI (CDR2) are obtained from the germline V gene (reference sequence). Broader findings and caveats from the paper: The quantity of clinical and demographic metadata differed by source and by participant and was supplied without curation.

The immunoSEQ Assay, a bias-controlled multiplex PCR, was used to amplify TCRbeta CDR3 regions from genomic DNA. In the source study's methods: Within the assay, amplification of reference gene primers was used to estimate how many nucleated cells each sample contained. To quantify the absolute abundance of each unique TCRbeta CDR3 rearrangement, sequence reads were collapsed and filtered. For each sample, productive Simpson clonality was calculated as the square root of Simpson's diversity index over productive rearrangements. TCRdb mirrors the immuneACCESS table, restricted to in-frame sequences. Some clones are absent from its copies; in checked studies, under half trace to an unresolved V gene, and the reason for the others is unknown. V, J and clone size are taken as reported in that table, and D and trimming were inferred from the DNA itself. The sample table holds hundreds of thousands of clones, of which 75% to 90% were seen once. The ten largest clonotypes hold approximately 0.66% of the sample.

On this clone itself: The specificity of this receptor is unknown. Base qualities are not provided; no much larger clone lies one nucleotide away.

Collaborating institutions collected whole blood in K2EDTA tubes following their own protocols. Collaborator samples were shipped for TCRbeta analysis as frozen whole blood, isolated PBMCs, or DNA extracted from either sample type. The V and J segments used are TRBV6-6 and TRBJ2-3; 9 bases in the junction line up with TRBD2. The sequencing sample was made of peripheral blood. The clonotype comes from a man in his forties with acute or convalescent COVID-19. CDR3 sequence: CASTPGWTSVTDTQYF. The sequenced DNA is TGTGCCAGCACCCCCGGTTGGACTAGCGTCACAGATACGCAGTATTTT.